The 14 T cell receptor beta chains below were found in one sample sequenced in a study of blood T cell repertoires in COVID-19. Sequencing was performed with immunoSEQ multiplex PCR; in TCRdb, only in-frame clones are kept and a portion is missing. The sample records more than 350,000 clones, about 83% being singletons. The sample consisted of PBMCs or T cells enriched from blood (not recorded which). These receptor sequences come from a woman between 50 and 59 years old who had recovered from COVID-19.

The chain couples TRBV25-1 to TRBJ2-1, with D perhaps matching TRBD2 (6 bases). This CDR3 comprises 13 residues. Trimming removed 5 bases from V and 10 bases from J, with 15 bases in between. From germline, CDR1 is MGHDK and CDR2 SYGVNS. The CDR3 sequence: CASSSWGDGEQFF. CDR3 nucleotide sequence: TGTGCCAGCAGTTCCTGGGGGGATGGAGAGCAGTTCTTC. The full variable domain, in which reference TRBV25-1 and TRBJ2-1 provide the parts outside the CDR3, is EADIYQTPRYLVIGTGKKITLECSQTMGHDKMYWYQQDPGMELHLIHYSYGVNSTEKGDLSSESTVSRIRTEHFPLTLESARPSHTSQYLCASSSWGDGEQFFGPGTRLTVL.

The chain is built from TRBV28 and TRBJ2-4; the match to TRBD2 covers 9 bases. In germline, CDR1 is MDHEN, CDR2 SYDVKM. Trimming took 1 base from V and 4 from J; bases not matched to a gene: 8. This CDR3 has 17 amino acids. The CDR3 protein is CASSLLASGVVKNIQYF. The CDR3 bases are TGTGCCAGCAGTTTATTAGCTAGCGGGGTTGTTAAAAACATTCAGTACTTC.

This clone was detected a few times. The rearrangement uses TRBV28 and TRBJ1-2; D may be TRBD1 (6 bases). The germline gives CDR1 MDHEN, CDR2 SYDVKM. With 5 bases removed from V and 2 bases from J, the gap between germline ends came to 15 bases. This CDR3 is built from 15 residues. This CDR3 reads CASSPTGLTNYGYTF. Written as DNA, the CDR3 is TGTGCCAGCAGTCCTACAGGGCTGACGAACTATGGCTACACCTTC.

V is TRBV10-3 and J is TRBJ1-6; TRBD1 matches at 9 bases. The V segment lost 7 bases and the J segment 0 bases; nucleotides outside the gene matches: 7. CDR1 is ENHRY, CDR2 SYGVKD, per germline. The CDR3 is made up of 17 amino acids. CDR3 protein: CAIKQGANDSYNSPLHF. As DNA, the CDR3 is TGTGCCATCAAACAGGGGGCAAATGACTCCTATAATTCACCCCTCCACTTT.

This clone has just one count. The gene calls are TRBV2 and TRBJ2-6; maybe TRBD2 (5 bases). V was pared by 6 bases and J by 1 base, with 19 bases between. CDR3 length: 18 residues. Germline V CDR1 and CDR2: SNHLY, FYNNEI. The CDR3 region has the DNA TGTGCCAGCAGCGGACTCCCTGGGCCTTTTTCTGGGGCCAACGTCCTGACTTTC. It translates to CASSGLPGPFSGANVLTF.

The chain uses TRBV12-3 or TRBV12-4 and TRBJ1-1; D is uncertain. The CDR3 is made up of 13 amino acids. The V gene lost 8 bases and the J gene lost 4 bases, with 14 bases spanning the gap. CDR3 sequence (DNA): TGTGCCAGCCTCCCGTGGGCAGGCACTGAAGCTTTCTTT. Amino acid sequence: CASLPWAGTEAFF.

This sequence joins TRBV19 and TRBJ1-5; tentatively, D is TRBD1 (5 bases). The V gene's germline CDR1 is LNHDA and CDR2 SQIVND (reference sequence). Between the trimmed V and J ends, which lost 7 bases and 1 base, there was a span of 17 bases. CDR3 length: 16 residues. This CDR3 is CASTPLSGGSNQPQHF. CDR3 nucleotide sequence: TGTGCCAGTACCCCCCTTTCGGGGGGAAGCAATCAGCCCCAGCATTTT.

V and J are TRBV27 and TRBJ1-1; 8 positions match TRBD1. The ends lost 0 bases at V and 11 bases at J; junction bases unmatched: 2. The CDR3 is 12 residues long. CDR1 is MNHEY and CDR2 is SMNVEV in the germline V gene (reference sequence). The CDR3 DNA is TGTGCCAGCAGTTTATCAGGGGACAGGGCTTTCTTT. Translated, it gives CASSLSGDRAFF.

The chain joins TRBV19 to TRBJ2-1; TRBD1 matches 9 bases. The CDR3 runs 15 residues. Germline V gene data show CDR1 as LNHDA and CDR2 as SQIVND (reference sequence). The V and J ends lost 3 bases and 3 bases, in that order; junction bases with no gene match: 3. CDR3 region: CASSMTGGNYNEQFF. The DNA of the CDR3 is TGTGCCAGTAGTATGACAGGGGGAAACTACAATGAGCAGTTCTTC. Complete variable domain (other parts from reference TRBV19 and TRBJ2-1): DGGITQSPKYLFRKEGQNVTLSCEQNLNHDAMYWYRQDPGQGLRLIYYSQIVNDFQKGDIAEGYSVSREKKESFPLTVTSAQKNPTAFYLCASSMTGGNYNEQFFGPGTRLTVL.

The chain employs TRBV4-1 and TRBJ1-2; D is perhaps TRBD1 (6 bases). V gave up 7 bases and J gave up 5 bases, with 17 bases separating them. Germline CDR1 is MGHRA and CDR2 is YSYEKL. CDR3 length: 14 residues. The CDR3 coding sequence is TGCGCCAGCACGCCGGGATTGGGGGCGTATGGCTACACCTTC. It translates to CASTPGLGAYGYTF.

The CDR3 region is CATSDFYRSKPNTEAFF. In nucleotides, the CDR3 is TGTGCCACCAGTGATTTTTACAGGAGTAAACCGAACACTGAAGCTTTCTTT. J is TRBJ1-1 and V is TRBV24-1, with D perhaps matching TRBD1 (5 bases). The germline V gene encodes CDR1 KGHDR and CDR2 SFDVKD. This CDR3 region has 17 residues. With 1 base removed from V and 1 base from J, the gap between germline ends came to 15 bases.

CDR3 residues: CASSQVNRVTGELFF. CDR3 nucleotide sequence: TGTGCCAGCAGCCAAGTCAACCGGGTGACCGGGGAGCTGTTTTTT. The chain carries TRBV4-2 and TRBJ2-2; D unresolved. The germline V gene has CDR1 LGHNA and CDR2 YNFKEQ. Trimming took off 1 base at V and 5 bases at J, with 11 bases between the two ends. This CDR3 spans 15 amino acids.

The rearrangement uses TRBV4-3 and TRBJ1-4; TRBD1 aligns across 12 bases. Germline CDR1 reads LGHNA; CDR2 reads YSLEER. Trimming at V came to 3 bases and at J to 2 bases, leaving 10 bases not matched to a gene. The CDR3 extends over 19 amino acids. The CDR3 bases are TGCGCCAGCAGCCACCTGTCTCCGGGACAGGGGGCCACTAATGAAAAACTGTTTTTT. Protein sequence: CASSHLSPGQGATNEKLFF.

The chain has TRBV5-8 and TRBJ1-5; 9 positions agree with TRBD1. The V gene end was trimmed by 1 base and the J gene end by 0 bases; junction bases not matched to a gene: 2. Germline V gene data show CDR1 as SGHTS and CDR2 as YDEGEE. There are 16 residues in the CDR3. As DNA, the CDR3 is TGTGCCAGCAGCTTGTGGACAGGGGTTAGCAATCAGCCCCAGCATTTT. It yields the protein CASSLWTGVSNQPQHF. Combining the CDR3 with reference TRBV5-8 and TRBJ1-5 gives the whole variable domain EAGVTQSPTHLIKTRGQQATLRCSPISGHTSVYWYQQALGLGLQFLLWYDEGEERNRGNFPPRFSGRQFPNYSSELNVNALELEDSALYLCASSLWTGVSNQPQHFGDGTRLSIL.